The next 5 T cell receptor beta chains were all read from a single sample in a study of T cell responses to AZD1222 COVID-19 vaccine. Libraries were prepared by immunoSEQ multiplex PCR; TCRdb keeps only in-frame clonotypes and omits some of them. The table shows over 85,000 clones, with about 92% occurring only once. Sample: peripheral blood, taken 28 days after the second AZD1222 dose. These TCRs come from an adult who received the AZD1222 COVID-19 vaccine.

The sample holds a few counts of this clone. V is TRBV19 and J is TRBJ1-4; 10 nucleotides agree with TRBD1. V gave up 9 bases and J gave up 4 bases; unmatched junction bases: 11. The CDR3 sequence is 16 residues long. CDR1 is LNHDA and CDR2 is SQIVND in the germline V gene (reference sequence). The CDR3 region is CASQRGTGDYNEKLFF. As DNA, the CDR3 is TGTGCCAGCCAGAGAGGGACAGGGGATTATAATGAAAAACTGTTTTTT.

The chain uses TRBV30 and TRBJ2-3, with 9 positions matching TRBD2. Per the germline V gene, CDR1 is GTSNPN and CDR2 is SVGIG (reference sequence). The length of the CDR3 is 15 residues. V lost 2 bases, J lost 5 bases, and 8 bases stayed unmatched. In DNA form, the CDR3 reads TGTGCCTGGAGTATGAGCGGGGGGCCAGGAGATACGCAGTATTTT. Its protein is CAWSMSGGPGDTQYF.

This chain connects TRBV7-9 to TRBJ2-1; D unclear. Deletions cut 8 bases from V and 8 bases from J, with 7 bases between. The CDR3 has 10 residues. Germline CDR1 reads SEHNR; CDR2 reads FQNEAQ (reference sequence). The CDR3 loop is CASAADEQFF. CDR3 bases: TGTGCCAGCGCTGCGGATGAGCAGTTCTTC.

The chain recombines TRBV7-6 with TRBJ2-1; D ambiguous. Per the germline V gene, CDR1 is SGHVS and CDR2 is FNYEAQ. V lost 1 base, J lost 6 bases, and 4 bases lay in between. This CDR3 contains 12 residues. The CDR3 protein is CASSLVFNEQFF. The CDR3 DNA is TGTGCCAGCAGCTTAGTCTTCAATGAGCAGTTCTTC. The full variable domain, in which reference TRBV7-6 and TRBJ2-1 provide the parts outside the CDR3, is GAGVSQSPRYKVTKRGQDVALRCDPISGHVSLYWYRQALGQGPEFLTYFNYEAQQDKSGLPNDRFSAERPEGSISTLTIQRTEQRDSAMYRCASSLVFNEQFFGPGTRLTVL.

This chain connects TRBV5-8 to TRBJ1-2; unclear D gene. V lost 0 bases and J 5 bases, leaving 14 bases between the germline ends. CDR1 is SGHTS, CDR2 YDEGEE, per germline. The CDR3 length is 15 residues. CDR3 nucleotide sequence: TGTGCCAGCAGCTTGGAGTTGGGGTGGACTTATGGCTACACCTTC. Residues: CASSLELGWTYGYTF.